This is a list of T cell receptor beta chains from one sample in a study of T cell responses to AZD1222 COVID-19 vaccine. The table came from immunoSEQ multiplex PCR; TCRdb's copy has only in-frame clones and leaves some out. The sample lists roughly 180,000 clones; 94% were seen once. Sequenced material: peripheral blood, taken on day 0 of AZD1222 vaccination. The receptors come from an adult in good health. CDR3s include the opening cysteine and the closing phenylalanine or tryptophan. D genes are given only for firm matches. A row's size may be missing; if present it is once, few, many or a size class.

j_call d_call v_call clone_size cdr3_aa cdr3_nt
TRBJ1-2 TRBD1 TRBV5-6 once CASSLRTGNGYTF TGTGCCAGCAGCTTGCGGACAGGTAATGGCTACACCTTC
TRBJ1-1 . TRBV3-1/TRBV3-2 . CASSQVSMNTEAFF TGTGCCAGCAGCCAAGTTAGTATGAACACTGAAGCTTTCTTT
TRBJ2-3 . TRBV5-4 . CASSLYPPERFPSTDTQYF TGTGCCAGCAGCTTGTACCCTCCCGAGCGCTTCCCTAGCACAGATACGCAGTATTTT
TRBJ1-6 . TRBV7-9 . CASSALRDSALHF TGTGCCAGCAGCGCCCTTCGGGATTCGGCCCTCCACTTT
TRBJ1-3 TRBD1 TRBV7-3 once CASSFDTGAGNTIYF TGTGCCAGCAGCTTTGACACAGGGGCAGGAAACACCATATATTTT
TRBJ1-1 . TRBV2 few CASVGWDPRNTEAFF TGTGCCAGCGTGGGCTGGGACCCCCGGAACACTGAAGCTTTCTTT
TRBJ2-1 . TRBV25-1 . CASSELRGREDNEQFF TGTGCCAGCAGTGAATTAAGGGGGCGGGAGGACAATGAGCAGTTCTTC
TRBJ1-6 TRBD1 TRBV10-3 . CAIKTGGSYNSPLHF TGTGCCATCAAAACAGGGGGCTCCTATAATTCACCCCTCCACTTT
TRBJ1-1 . TRBV19 . CASRGLWTEAFF TGTGCCAGTAGGGGGCTCTGGACTGAAGCTTTCTTT
TRBJ2-7 . TRBV3-1/TRBV3-2 . CASSHAGGPIEQYF TGTGCCAGCAGCCATGCAGGCGGACCTATCGAGCAGTACTTC
TRBJ2-5 . TRBV5-4 . CASSLPGGGETQYF TGTGCCAGCAGCTTGCCGGGTGGAGGGGAGACCCAGTACTTC
TRBJ1-2 TRBD1 TRBV10-1 once CASSEGTGGGYTF TGCGCCAGCAGCGAAGGGACAGGGGGGGGCTACACCTTC
TRBJ1-3 . TRBV5-5 . CASSLYPRGGNTIYF TGTGCCAGCAGCTTGTACCCACGCGGTGGAAACACCATATATTTT
TRBJ2-3 . TRBV7-3 . CASSPGGGSLTRTDTQYF TGTGCCAGCAGCCCGGGGGGCGGGAGTCTGACGCGCACAGATACGCAGTATTTT
TRBJ2-3 . TRBV5-1 . CASSPRPPTDTQYF TGCGCCAGCAGCCCCCGGCCCCCCACAGATACGCAGTATTTT
TRBJ1-5 . TRBV19 . CASRGTSDSNQPQHF TGTGCCAGTAGAGGGACATCAGATAGCAATCAGCCCCAGCATTTT
TRBJ1-2 . TRBV10-2 . CASSQGSPPGTF TGCGCCAGCAGTCAGGGGAGTCCGCCGGGAACCTTC
TRBJ1-1 . TRBV25-1 . CASISWAGTEAFF TGTGCCAGCATTTCGTGGGCCGGCACTGAAGCTTTCTTT
TRBJ2-3 . TRBV7-3 . CASSRSGQGTDTQYF TGTGCCAGCAGCCGTTCGGGCCAAGGGACAGATACGCAGTATTTT
TRBJ1-6 . TRBV18 . CASWAGSGSPLHF TGTGCCAGCTGGGCGGGGAGCGGTTCACCCCTCCACTTT
TRBJ1-1 . TRBV28 . CASLRGTEAFF TGTGCCAGCTTGAGGGGCACTGAAGCTTTCTTT
TRBJ1-5 TRBD1 TRBV19 . CASSIGQGVDQPQHF TGTGCCAGTAGTATCGGACAGGGGGTAGATCAGCCCCAGCATTTT
TRBJ2-1 . TRBV19 . CASNPTGRGLNEQFF TGTGCCAGTAACCCGACGGGGAGGGGGCTCAATGAGCAGTTCTTC
TRBJ1-4 . TRBV9 . CASSVATTGEKLFF TGTGCCAGCAGCGTAGCTACAACGGGGGAAAAACTGTTTTTT
TRBJ2-5 . TRBV15 . CATSREPGRGETQYF TGTGCCACCAGCAGAGAACCAGGCCGGGGAGAGACCCAGTACTTC
TRBJ1-3 . TRBV5-5 . CASSFGGLGGNTIYF TGTGCCAGCAGCTTTGGGGGGCTAGGAGGAAACACCATATATTTT
TRBJ2-7 . TRBV11-2 . CASRRDSSYEQYF TGTGCCAGCCGTCGGGACTCCTCCTACGAGCAGTACTTC
TRBJ1-1 . TRBV28 . CASSWGPNTEAFF TGTGCCAGCTCGTGGGGGCCGAACACTGAAGCTTTCTTT
TRBJ1-2 . TRBV12-3/TRBV12-4 . CASSGLIDGYTF TGTGCCAGCAGTGGACTGATAGATGGCTACACCTTC
TRBJ2-7 . TRBV18 . CASSTRTGVDEQYF TGTGCCAGCTCAACCCGGACGGGCGTGGACGAGCAGTACTTC
TRBJ2-7 TRBD2 TRBV7-9 once CASSLGTSGPGEQYF TGTGCCAGCAGCTTGGGGACTAGCGGGCCCGGAGAGCAGTACTTC
TRBJ1-5 . TRBV12-3/TRBV12-4 . CASSQGRQPQHF TGTGCCAGCAGTCAGGGAAGGCAGCCCCAGCATTTT
TRBJ1-4 . TRBV7-9 . CASSLDRARNEKLFF TGTGCCAGCAGCTTAGACAGGGCGAGAAATGAAAAACTGTTTTTT